The entry that follows covers one T cell receptor (beta chain) sequence. It has no known antigen specificity. One base away there is no much larger clone; base qualities are not given. This entry is derived from a study of shared clonotypes between healthy human individuals (dated by TCRdb to 2018 to 2021). Regarding the complete study: A couple of women and a few men aged 18 to 49 years were included in the cohort. Per donor, three plates each were used for CD4 naive and CD4 memory, two for CD8 naive, and one for CD8 memory. The study deeply sequenced blood TCR repertoires of about 5 healthy adults to estimate repertoire size and the extent of clonotype sharing between individuals. Different laboratories and diverse techniques were used to prepare libraries and sequence TCR repertoires, to increase sequencing depth and limit assay-specific biases. Each donor's leukapheresis produced roughly between roughly 0.85 and 10 billion PBMCs. Results and caveats for the whole study, not just this receptor: Sharing across a few donors was observed for 5% to 6.5% of naive CD4, under 4% of naive CD8, 2% to 2.5% of memory CD4, and about 0.38% of memory CD8 clonotypes. Clonotypes shared by all four sorted-subset donors showed higher generation probabilities than non-shared clonotypes. Sampling was restricted to blood, and TCR repertoires in tissue are likely to differ from TCR repertoires in blood. Because the study included a small number of donors, the genetic and exposure-history diversity represented was limited. Estimated clonotype richness was generally larger for naive than for memory subsets. Based on pairwise subsampling, the degree of clonotype sharing among donors was expected to be affected by sequencing depth. Incomplete sequencing was indicated by rarefaction of sorted-subset datasets, despite the large sequencing depth.

Spanning cysteine to phenylalanine, the CDR3 consists of 12 amino acids. Of the read, only the CDR3 DNA is kept; its 36 bases are in frame from base 1. V sheds 7 bases and J sheds 3 bases, leaving 9 bases between their ends. Based on the germline V gene, the CDR1 and CDR2 sequences are SQVTM and ANQGSEA. Using the deep immunoSEQ assay, TCR CDR3 regions were amplified from genomic DNA by multiplex PCR. Genomic DNA extracted from each cell subset was distributed evenly over all wells of several immunoSEQ 96-well plates, and each plate served as one replicate. For sorted subsets, approximately 200 ng of genomic DNA, equivalent to 25,000 to 30,000 T cell genomes, went into each replicate PCR. The purified libraries were quantified using a Qubit 3.0 fluorometer, sized with a Bioanalyzer 2100, and then quantified again using the KAPA Library Quantification kit. A separate single-read 150-cycle Illumina NextSeq 550 flow cell was used to sequence each immunoSEQ 96-well plate. As for the authors' bioinformatics: The immunoSEQ output contained only junctional sequences without quality scores, so filtering could not match that applied to full-length reads. To assign V/J genes and CDR3, sequences were annotated against IMGT germline references using PyIR, a Python wrapper for IgBLAST v1.9. Reads were removed for weak V/J assignments (E-value above 1e-6), missing CDR3, stop codons, out-of-frame junctions, or ambiguous translated residues. V3J clonotypes were defined by identical inferred V gene, J gene, and CDR3 amino acid sequence. Percentage overlap between repertoires was computed as shared unique clonotypes divided by the size of the smaller repertoire. RTK rarefaction, the Chao1 estimator, and Recon v2.1 estimates of unobserved clonotypes were used to assess repertoire richness. For all TCRbeta clonotypes obtained by the gDNA method from four donors, generation probabilities were computed with OLGA. In its TCRdb copy, this immuneACCESS table keeps in-frame sequences only and misses some clones. Where compared with another copy, unresolved V genes explain less than half of these, and the others have no known cause. V and J calls and clone size are as listed in that table; D and trimming were resolved from the DNA. Counted in this sample were some 2,400,000 clones; approximately 96% of them appeared once. Roughly 0.13% of the sample belongs to the ten largest clones.

The donors were healthy, HIV-negative adults with no recently reported acute infections or vaccinations. Only Caucasian adults living in Nashville, Tennessee, USA were represented among the donors. CD4+ T cells were enriched by magnetic negative selection; naive cells were then positively selected on CD45RA, and the negative fraction formed the memory subset. Blood was obtained by leukapheresis, after which PBMCs were separated by Ficoll-Histopaque density gradient centrifugation and cryopreserved in liquid nitrogen vapor phase. Analytical flow cytometry was used to check the purity and quantity of each magnetically sorted T cell population. Genomic DNA was isolated from every sorted fraction and measured by UV absorbance on a Nanodrop 2000c.

The origin of this receptor is a man younger than 35 in good health. Sequenced material: naive CD4+ T cells sorted from blood. Interpreted using the paper, the cell subset or site label stands for: CD45RA+ positively selected. The chain couples TRBV29-1 to TRBJ2-2; the D gene cannot be resolved reliably. The CDR3 sequence is CSAAADTGELFF. The nucleotides read TGCAGCGCCGCGGCGGACACCGGGGAGCTGTTTTTT.